A selection of T cell receptor beta chains follows, all from one sample in a study of blood T cell repertoires in COVID-19. Produced via immunoSEQ multiplex PCR; TCRdb's table is partial and in-frame only. Here the sample spans 310,000 or so clones, roughly 90% being singletons. The sample taken for sequencing was peripheral blood. The receptors stem from a woman aged 30 to 39 with COVID-19, enrolled during active disease. Both conserved end residues are part of each CDR3. A D gene is named only where the DNA matches it firmly. Expanded clones get a size class; other rows say once, few or many, or leave the size out.

V,D,J,size,DNA,CDR3
TRBV6-5,TRBD2,TRBJ2-7,-,TGTGCCAGCGCCGGTAGCGGGAGTTCCTACGAGCAGTACTTC,CASAGSGSSYEQYF
TRBV7-2,-,TRBJ1-5,few,TGTGCCAGCAGCTTAAGTAAGGGGACCCAGCGGGTTAGCAATCAGCCCCAGCATTTT,CASSLSKGTQRVSNQPQHF
TRBV24-1,-,TRBJ1-6,-,TGTGCCACCAGTGATTTAAGGCGGAATAATTCACCCCTCCACTTT,CATSDLRRNNSPLHF
TRBV7-9,-,TRBJ2-7,-,TGTGCCAGCAGCTTTGGCAGGGACTACGAGCAGTACTTC,CASSFGRDYEQYF
TRBV11-2,TRBD1,TRBJ2-7,-,TGTGCCAGCAGGTGGACAGGGGCCCCAACCTACGAGCAGTACTTC,CASRWTGAPTYEQYF
TRBV19,-,TRBJ1-5,once,TGTGCCAGTAAAGACAGAAGCAATCAGCCCCAGCATTTT,CASKDRSNQPQHF
TRBV7-6,TRBD1,TRBJ1-3,-,TGTGCCAGCAGCGCGGGGACAGCCTCTGGAAACACCATATATTTT,CASSAGTASGNTIYF
TRBV27,-,TRBJ1-5,-,TGTGCCAGCAGTTTATTCGCAGGTCCGTATCAGCCCCAGCATTTT,CASSLFAGPYQPQHF
TRBV7-9,-,TRBJ1-1,-,TGTGCCAGCAGCCCCTTACAGGGCCGCACTGAAGCTTTCTTT,CASSPLQGRTEAFF
TRBV18,-,TRBJ2-1,-,TGTGCCAGCTCACCCCGACAGGTTAGCTCCTACAATGAGCAGTTCTTC,CASSPRQVSSYNEQFF
TRBV28,-,TRBJ1-4,-,TGTGCCAGCAGTTTTTTCAGGACAGCTGATGAAAAACTGTTTTTT,CASSFFRTADEKLFF
TRBV6-4,TRBD2,TRBJ2-1,once,TGTGCCAGCAAGCGGACTAGCGGGAGTAATGAGCAGTTCTTC,CASKRTSGSNEQFF
TRBV30,-,TRBJ2-3,-,TGTGCCTGGAGCCCGGGAGCAAGCACAGATACGCAGTATTTT,CAWSPGASTDTQYF
TRBV6-1,-,TRBJ2-6,-,TGTGCCAGCTGTGAAGGGCCGGGGGCCAACGTCCTGACTTTC,CASCEGPGANVLTF
TRBV10-1,TRBD2,TRBJ2-2,-,TGCGCCAGCAGCCTTAGCGGGAGAGGCGGGGAGCTGTTTTTT,CASSLSGRGGELFF
TRBV27,-,TRBJ1-5,-,TGTGCCAGCACGGATCAGCCCCAGCATTTT,CASTDQPQHF
TRBV6-5,TRBD1,TRBJ1-2,-,TGTGCCAGCACCCCTTCAGGACAGGCTATAACTGGCTACACCTTC,CASTPSGQAITGYTF
TRBV6-6,TRBD1,TRBJ1-2,-,TGTGCCAGCAGTTACCGCTCCAGGGGGACGAACTATGGCTACACCTTC,CASSYRSRGTNYGYTF
TRBV3-1/TRBV3-2,-,TRBJ2-7,-,TGTGCCAGCAGCCAACCGGGACTTACCGTAAGGCAGTACTTC,CASSQPGLTVRQYF
TRBV3-1/TRBV3-2,-,TRBJ2-7,once,TGTGCCAGCAGCCAAGGGAGACCCCACTACGAGCAGTACTTC,CASSQGRPHYEQYF
TRBV29-1,TRBD2,TRBJ2-1,-,TGCAGCCTCAACAGGGCTAGCGGGATTGGGTATGAGCAGTTCTTC,CSLNRASGIGYEQFF
TRBV19,TRBD1,TRBJ1-5,-,TGTGCCAGTAGTCCATGGACAGGGGCTTATCAGCCCCAGCATTTT,CASSPWTGAYQPQHF
TRBV24-1,TRBD2,TRBJ2-1,-,TGTGCCACCAGCCCGGCCGGTAGCGGGCCTAACAATGAGCAGTTCTTC,CATSPAGSGPNNEQFF
TRBV11-1,-,TRBJ2-5,-,TGTGCCAGCAGCATTAGACGGGGGGAGACCCAGTACTTC,CASSIRRGETQYF
TRBV7-9,TRBD1,TRBJ2-3,-,TGTGCCACCCCGTCCGGGACAGAGTCCACAGATACGCAGTATTTT,CATPSGTESTDTQYF
TRBV4-2,TRBD1,TRBJ2-5,-,TGTGCCAGCAGCCAAGGGGACAGTCAAGAGACCCAGTACTTC,CASSQGDSQETQYF
TRBV12-3/TRBV12-4,-,TRBJ2-2,-,TGTGCCAGCAGTTTAACAGGCACCGGGGAGCTGTTTTTT,CASSLTGTGELFF
TRBV2,-,TRBJ2-3,-,TGTGCCAGCATCAGGTCCGGGGAGGCTACGCAGTATTTT,CASIRSGEATQYF
TRBV28,TRBD1,TRBJ2-7,-,TGTGCCAGCGCCTCCCAAGGGACAGGGTTCTACGAGCAGTACTTC,CASASQGTGFYEQYF
TRBV18,-,TRBJ1-3,-,TGTGCCAGCTCAGGAGTAAATGGAAACACCATATATTTT,CASSGVNGNTIYF
TRBV28,-,TRBJ2-6,-,TGTGCCAGCAGTTTGGCAGGGGTCTTTGGGGCCAACGTCCTGACTTTC,CASSLAGVFGANVLTF
TRBV2,TRBD1,TRBJ1-4,-,TGTGCCAGCAGTCCTACGACAGGGGGCAATGAAAAACTGTTTTTT,CASSPTTGGNEKLFF
TRBV27,TRBD2,TRBJ2-2,once,TGTGCCAGCAGTTTGGGGGGACTAGCGGGGAACACCGGGGAGCTGTTTTTT,CASSLGGLAGNTGELFF
TRBV19,-,TRBJ1-4,-,TGTGCCAGTAGCCGGCGGAATAATGAAAAACTGTTTTTT,CASSRRNNEKLFF
TRBV2,-,TRBJ2-2,-,TGTGCCAGCAGTGAAGGCAGGCTTAACACCGGGGAGCTGTTTTTT,CASSEGRLNTGELFF
TRBV18,TRBD1,TRBJ1-1,-,TGTGCCAGCTCACCGGGACAGGGAGCCACCCGGAACACTGAAGCTTTCTTT,CASSPGQGATRNTEAFF
TRBV5-1,TRBD2,TRBJ2-7,-,TGCGCCAGCAGCTCAAAACCCCTAGCGGGAGGACTCTACGAGCAGTACTTC,CASSSKPLAGGLYEQYF
TRBV6-5,TRBD1,TRBJ1-1,-,TGTGCCAGCAGTCCGTTCCGACAGGGAGAGACTGAAGCTTTCTTT,CASSPFRQGETEAFF
TRBV6-4,TRBD2,TRBJ2-1,-,TGTGCCAGCAGTGAAGGACTAGCAGGAAATGAGCAGTTCTTC,CASSEGLAGNEQFF
TRBV6-5,-,TRBJ1-5,once,TGTGCCAGCGTCCTCCAGGGGTATCAGCCCCAGCATTTT,CASVLQGYQPQHF
TRBV7-9,TRBD2,TRBJ2-5,-,TGTGCCAGCAGTCGACCTAGCGGAGCCCAAGAGACCCAGTACTTC,CASSRPSGAQETQYF
TRBV19,-,TRBJ1-5,-,TGTGCCAGTACCTCACAGGGAAGCAATCAGCCCCAGCATTTT,CASTSQGSNQPQHF
TRBV5-1,-,TRBJ2-5,once,TGCGCCAGCAGCTTGGATATCGAGACCCAGTACTTC,CASSLDIETQYF
TRBV7-8,-,TRBJ1-6,-,TGTGCCAGCAGCTTAGTCCGGGGAAGGAGTAACTCACCCCTCCACTTT,CASSLVRGRSNSPLHF
TRBV10-3,TRBD1,TRBJ2-1,-,TGTGCCATCAGTGGGGGACAGGGGGCGAACAATGAGCAGTTCTTC,CAISGGQGANNEQFF
TRBV6-2/TRBV6-3,-,TRBJ2-7,-,TGTGCCAGCAGTTACGGCCAAGTTGAACAGTACTTC,CASSYGQVEQYF
TRBV27,TRBD1,TRBJ1-5,once,TGTGCCAGCAGTTTCCAGGGGGGAAATCAGCCCCAGCATTTT,CASSFQGGNQPQHF
TRBV4-1,TRBD2,TRBJ2-1,-,TGCGCCAGCAGCCAAGTCCCGGGACTAGCGTACAGCTCCTACAATGAGCAGTTCTTC,CASSQVPGLAYSSYNEQFF
TRBV6-5,TRBD2,TRBJ2-3,once,TGTGCCAGCAATCGGCGGGGGGCCACAGATACGCAGTATTTT,CASNRRGATDTQYF
TRBV4-1,TRBD2,TRBJ2-7,-,TGCGCCAGCAGCCAACCCTCGGGACTACAGTACTTC,CASSQPSGLQYF
TRBV9,-,TRBJ2-3,-,TGTGCCAGCAGCGTAGCCACGCACTTCACAGATACGCAGTATTTT,CASSVATHFTDTQYF
TRBV9,TRBD1,TRBJ2-1,-,TGTGCCAGCAGCGCTCGGGACAGACACTACAATGAGCAGTTCTTC,CASSARDRHYNEQFF
TRBV9,-,TRBJ2-1,once,TGTGCCAGCAGCGTAGGAGGACAATGGGGGGTCAATGAGCAGTTCTTC,CASSVGGQWGVNEQFF
TRBV6-4,-,TRBJ2-1,-,TGTGCCAGCAGTAACCTATTGGGGGGAGAGCAGTTCTTC,CASSNLLGGEQFF
TRBV4-3,TRBD2,TRBJ2-1,-,TGCGCCAGCAGCCCTAGCGGAGGTCCGTACAATGAGCAGTTCTTC,CASSPSGGPYNEQFF
TRBV18,TRBD2,TRBJ2-5,-,TGTGCCAGCTCACCACGAGCGGGAGCTCTCCAAGAGACCCAGTACTTC,CASSPRAGALQETQYF
TRBV5-1,TRBD2,TRBJ2-7,-,TGCGCCAGCAGGTCCGACCCGGGTAGCGGGAGGTACGAGCAGTACTTC,CASRSDPGSGRYEQYF